Following are 12 T cell receptor beta chains from one sample sequenced in a study of graft-versus-host responses after intestinal transplantation. The protocol was immunoSEQ multiplex PCR, while the TCRdb copy is restricted to in-frame clones and leaves out a portion. The data show approximately 9,300 clones, with 90% to 95% seen just once and approximately 16% held by the top ten. Sample: bone marrow, taken 521 days after intestinal transplantation. These receptors all stem from a human patient who received an intestinal transplant, so some T cells may come from the graft donor.

The chain recombines TRBV29-1 with TRBJ2-7, with TRBD2 identical over 9 bases. CDR1 SQVTM and CDR2 ANQGSEA come from the germline V gene. V was pared by 2 bases and J by 3 bases, with 14 bases of the junction left unmatched. The CDR3 covers 17 residues. DNA of the CDR3: TGCAGCGTTGAAAGTTGGGGGAGTAGCGGGAGAGGCTACGAGCAGTACTTC. This sequence encodes CSVESWGSSGRGYEQYF.

Remarks on this clone: At the DNA level, this CDR3 is encoded by other sequences in the same sample as well. The V gene is TRBV6-4, the J gene TRBJ2-1, with TRBD2 matching over 9 bases. Germline V gene data show CDR1 as MRHNA and CDR2 as SNTAGT. Germline trimming cut 0 bases from V and 3 bases from J; bases unmatched to any gene: 0. The CDR3 loop spans 15 amino acids. CDR3 in DNA: TGTGCCAGCAGTGACTCTAGCGGGAGCTACAATGAGCAGTTCTTC. It codes for CASSDSSGSYNEQFF.

The chain employs TRBV25-1 and TRBJ1-4, with unresolved D. Trimming pared 8 bases from V and 5 bases from J, leaving 15 bases between. CDR1 and CDR2 (germline): MGHDK, SYGVNS. This CDR3 has 14 amino acids. The CDR3, as DNA: TGTGCCAGCGAACCGACGAATGAGAATGAAAAACTGTTTTTT. Amino acid sequence: CASEPTNENEKLFF.

On this clone: Compared with germline, one end of the junction differs, possibly owing to a read error. The sample has other DNA sequences that encode this CDR3 too. V gene TRBV19 combines with J gene TRBJ2-1, with 8 positions matching TRBD2. CDR1 and CDR2 (germline): LNHDA, SQIVND (reference sequence). This CDR3 is built from 16 residues. Here the CDR3 reads CASSIVVTGGGNEQFF. The CDR3 DNA reads as TGCGCCAGTAGTATAGTCGTAACGGGAGGGGGAAATGAGCAGTTCTTC.

The chain couples TRBV4-2 to TRBJ2-7, with 14 bases identical to TRBD2. The length of the CDR3 is 18 residues. Germline V gene data show CDR1 as LGHNA and CDR2 as YNFKEQ. The V segment lost 0 bases and the J segment 5 bases; nucleotides outside the gene matches: 9. The CDR3 loop is CASSQDWGLAGDRNEQYF. CDR3 DNA sequence: TGTGCCAGCAGCCAAGATTGGGGACTAGCGGGAGACCGAAACGAGCAGTACTTC.

The chain couples TRBV11-1 to TRBJ2-7; TRBD1 aligns across 8 bases. V trimming: 5 bases; J trimming: 7 bases; junction bases outside the gene matches: 10. The CDR3 has 14 amino acids. Germline assignment: CDR1 SGHAT and CDR2 FQDESV (reference sequence). In DNA form, the CDR3 reads TGTGCCAGCAGCCCGGACAGGGAACCCCTAGAGCAGTACTTC. Translation gives CASSPDREPLEQYF.

V gene TRBV7-2 combines with J gene TRBJ2-7; TRBD1 matches 10 bases. Germline V gene data show CDR1 as SGHTA and CDR2 as FQGNSA. After removal of 1 base from V and 1 base from J, the junction contained 4 bases not matched to a gene. The CDR3 has 16 amino acids. The CDR3 sequence is CASSLVSGQGSYEQYF. The CDR3 nucleotides read TGTGCCAGCAGCTTAGTCTCGGGACAGGGGTCCTACGAGCAGTACTTC.

V usage is TRBV19 and J usage is TRBJ2-5, with 11 nucleotides matching TRBD2. After removal of 5 bases from V and 2 bases from J, the junction contained 4 bases not matched to a gene. The germline V gene has CDR1 LNHDA and CDR2 SQIVND (reference sequence). The CDR3 is made up of 15 amino acids. CDR3 sequence: CASSLGTSGQETQYF. As DNA, the CDR3 is TGTGCCAGTAGTCTCGGGACTAGCGGACAAGAGACCCAGTACTTC. Full variable domain (outside the CDR3, taken from reference TRBV19 and TRBJ2-5): DGGITQSPKYLFRKEGQNVTLSCEQNLNHDAMYWYRQDPGQGLRLIYYSQIVNDFQKGDIAEGYSVSREKKESFPLTVTSAQKNPTAFYLCASSLGTSGQETQYFGPGTRLLVL.

V gene TRBV21-1 combines with J gene TRBJ2-7; TRBD2, the table's D call, lacks a check against the DNA. TRBV21-1 is a pseudogene segment. CDR3 length: 14 residues. The CDR3 loop reads CASSRRTSGIEQYF. DNA of the CDR3: TGTGCCAGCAGCCGTCGGACTAGCGGGATCGAGCAGTACTTC.

This clone was detected a few times. The rearrangement joins TRBV4-2 to TRBJ1-1; possibly TRBD1 for D (5 bases). Germline V gene data show CDR1 as LGHNA and CDR2 as YNFKEQ. This CDR3 is 13 amino acids long. V lost 4 bases to trimming and J lost 3 bases, with 9 bases between them. CDR3 in amino acids: CASSLRGYTEAFF. As DNA, the CDR3 is TGTGCCAGCAGCCTGAGGGGATACACTGAAGCTTTCTTT.

V is TRBV11-2 and J is TRBJ1-2, with 10 bases lining up with TRBD1. This CDR3 contains 16 residues. Germline V gene lookup returns CDR1 SGHAT and CDR2 FQNNGV. Trimming removed 5 bases from V and 7 bases from J; junction bases left unmatched: 13. CDR3 bases: TGTGCCAGCAGCAGCTACCCACCGGGACAGGGGCCTGGCTACACCTTC. It encodes CASSSYPPGQGPGYTF.

This sequence joins TRBV10-3 and TRBJ2-7; D may be TRBD1 or TRBD2 (6 bases each). Germline V gives CDR1 ENHRY, CDR2 SYGVKD. The CDR3 is 14 amino acids. Between the trimmed V and J ends, which lost 10 bases and 4 bases, there was a span of 20 bases. As DNA, the CDR3 is TGTGCCACCGGCGCCGGGGGCTGGGTGTACGAGCAGTACTTC. It translates to CATGAGGWVYEQYF.